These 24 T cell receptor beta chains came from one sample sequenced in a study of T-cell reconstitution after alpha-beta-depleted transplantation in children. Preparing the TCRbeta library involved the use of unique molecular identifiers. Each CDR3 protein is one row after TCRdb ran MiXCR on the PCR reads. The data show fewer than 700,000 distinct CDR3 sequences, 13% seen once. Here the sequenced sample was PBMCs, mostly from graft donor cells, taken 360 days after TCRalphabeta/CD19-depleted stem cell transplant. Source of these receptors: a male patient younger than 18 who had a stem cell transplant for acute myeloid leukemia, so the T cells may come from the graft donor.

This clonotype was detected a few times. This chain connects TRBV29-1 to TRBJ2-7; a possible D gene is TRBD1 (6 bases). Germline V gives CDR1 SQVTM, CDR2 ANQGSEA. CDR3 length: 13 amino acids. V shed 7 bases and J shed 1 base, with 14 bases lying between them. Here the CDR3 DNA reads TGCAGCGCCGGGACACAGAGGTCCTACGAGCAGTACTTC. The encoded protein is CSAGTQRSYEQYF.

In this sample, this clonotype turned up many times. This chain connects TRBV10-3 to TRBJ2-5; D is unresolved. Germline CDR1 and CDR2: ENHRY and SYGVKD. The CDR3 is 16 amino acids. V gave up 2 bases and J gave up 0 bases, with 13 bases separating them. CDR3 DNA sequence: TGTGCCATCAGTGAGACCCCTAGGGTAGACCAAGAGACCCAGTACTTC. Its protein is CAISETPRVDQETQYF.

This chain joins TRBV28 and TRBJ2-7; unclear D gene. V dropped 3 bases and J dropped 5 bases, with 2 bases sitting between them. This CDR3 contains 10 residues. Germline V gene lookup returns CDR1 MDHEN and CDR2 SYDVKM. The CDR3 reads CASSFDEQYF. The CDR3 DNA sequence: TGTGCCAGCAGTTTCGACGAGCAGTACTTC.

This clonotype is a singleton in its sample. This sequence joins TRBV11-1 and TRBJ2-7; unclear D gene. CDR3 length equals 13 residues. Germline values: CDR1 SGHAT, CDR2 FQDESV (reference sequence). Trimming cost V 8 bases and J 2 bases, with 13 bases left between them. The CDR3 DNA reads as TGTGCCAGCGGATCTGGGTCAACCTACGAGCAGTACTTC. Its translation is CASGSGSTYEQYF.

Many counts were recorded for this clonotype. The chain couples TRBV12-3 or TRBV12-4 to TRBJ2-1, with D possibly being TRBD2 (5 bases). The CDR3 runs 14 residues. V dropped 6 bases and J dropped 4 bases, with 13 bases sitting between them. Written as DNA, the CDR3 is TGTGCCAGCAGCCCGACTACAGTATACAATGAGCAGTTCTTC. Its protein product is CASSPTTVYNEQFF.

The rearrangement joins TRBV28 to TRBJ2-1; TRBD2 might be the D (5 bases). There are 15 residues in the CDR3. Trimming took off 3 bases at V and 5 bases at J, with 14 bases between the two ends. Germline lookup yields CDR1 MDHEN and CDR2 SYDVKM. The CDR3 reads CASSFPGSDHNEQFF. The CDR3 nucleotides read TGTGCCAGCAGTTTCCCGGGTAGCGACCACAATGAGCAGTTCTTC.

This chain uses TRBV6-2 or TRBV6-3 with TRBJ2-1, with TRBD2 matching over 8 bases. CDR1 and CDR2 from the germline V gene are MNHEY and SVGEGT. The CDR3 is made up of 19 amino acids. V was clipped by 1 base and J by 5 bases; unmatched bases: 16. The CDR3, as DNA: TGTGCCAGCAGTTACTATAGAGGCCTAGCGGGTCCGACGAACAATGAGCAGTTCTTC. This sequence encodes CASSYYRGLAGPTNNEQFF.

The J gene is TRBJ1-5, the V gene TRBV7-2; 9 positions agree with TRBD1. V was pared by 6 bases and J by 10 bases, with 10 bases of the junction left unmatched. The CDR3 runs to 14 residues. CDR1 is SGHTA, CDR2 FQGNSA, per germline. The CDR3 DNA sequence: TGTGCCAGCAGAGCCACCGGGACAGGGAACCCCCAGCATTTT. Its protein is CASRATGTGNPQHF.

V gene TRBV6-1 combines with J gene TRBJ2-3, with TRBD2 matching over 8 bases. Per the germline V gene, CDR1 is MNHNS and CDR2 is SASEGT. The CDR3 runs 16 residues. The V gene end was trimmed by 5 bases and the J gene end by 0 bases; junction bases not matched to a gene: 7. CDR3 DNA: TGTGCCAGCAGTCTCCAAGCGGGAGTGAGCACAGATACGCAGTATTTT. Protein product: CASSLQAGVSTDTQYF.

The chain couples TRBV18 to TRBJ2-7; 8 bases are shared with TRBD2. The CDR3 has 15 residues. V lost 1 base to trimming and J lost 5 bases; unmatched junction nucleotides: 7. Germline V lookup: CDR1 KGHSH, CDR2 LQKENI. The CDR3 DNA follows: TGTGCCAGCTCACCACGGCCGGGAGGGTCGGACGAGCAGTACTTC. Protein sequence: CASSPRPGGSDEQYF. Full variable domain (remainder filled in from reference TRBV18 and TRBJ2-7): NAGVMQNPRHLVRRRGQEARLRCSPMKGHSHVYWYRQLPEEGLKFMVYLQKENIIDESGMPKERFSAEFPKEGPSILRIQQVVRGDSAAYFCASSPRPGGSDEQYFGPGTRLTVT.

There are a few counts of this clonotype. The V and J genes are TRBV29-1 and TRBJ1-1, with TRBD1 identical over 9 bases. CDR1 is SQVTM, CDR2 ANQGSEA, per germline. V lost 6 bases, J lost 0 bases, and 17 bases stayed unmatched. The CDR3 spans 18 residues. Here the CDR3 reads CSVGARVGQGWVNTEAFF. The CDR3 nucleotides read TGCAGCGTGGGGGCGAGGGTGGGACAGGGATGGGTGAACACTGAAGCTTTCTTT.

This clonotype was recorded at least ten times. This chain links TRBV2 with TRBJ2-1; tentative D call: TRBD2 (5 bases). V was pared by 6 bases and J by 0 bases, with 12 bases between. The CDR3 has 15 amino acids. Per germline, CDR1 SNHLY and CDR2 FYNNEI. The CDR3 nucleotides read TGTGCCAGCAGACCTAGCCATCCCTCCTACAATGAGCAGTTCTTC. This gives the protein CASRPSHPSYNEQFF. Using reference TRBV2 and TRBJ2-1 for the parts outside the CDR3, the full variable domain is EPEVTQTPSHQVTQMGQEVILRCVPISNHLYFYWYRQILGQKVEFLVSFYNNEISEKSEIFDDQFSVERPDGSNFTLKIRSTKLEDSAMYFCASRPSHPSYNEQFFGPGTRLTVL.

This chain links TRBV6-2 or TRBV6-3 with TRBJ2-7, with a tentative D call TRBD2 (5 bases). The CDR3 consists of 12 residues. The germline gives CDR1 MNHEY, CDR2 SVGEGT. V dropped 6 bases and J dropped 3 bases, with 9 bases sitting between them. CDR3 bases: TGTGCCAGCAGCCACGGGATCTACGAGCAGTACTTC. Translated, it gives CASSHGIYEQYF.

The CDR3 reads CASSFDRVWGQFF. CDR3 nucleotide sequence: TGTGCCAGCAGCTTCGACAGGGTGTGGGGGCAGTTCTTC. The J gene is TRBJ2-1, the V gene TRBV7-9; 7 bases are a match to TRBD1. Germline CDR1 and CDR2: SEHNR and FQNEAQ (reference sequence). Trimming took 3 bases from V and 12 from J; bases not matched to a gene: 8. The length of the CDR3 is 13 residues.

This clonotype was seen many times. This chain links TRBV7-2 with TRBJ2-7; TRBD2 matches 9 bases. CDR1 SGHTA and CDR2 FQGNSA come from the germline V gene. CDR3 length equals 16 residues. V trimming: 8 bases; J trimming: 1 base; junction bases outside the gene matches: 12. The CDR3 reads CASGFPEREVSYEQYF. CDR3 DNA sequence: TGTGCCAGCGGTTTTCCTGAGCGGGAGGTGTCCTACGAGCAGTACTTC.

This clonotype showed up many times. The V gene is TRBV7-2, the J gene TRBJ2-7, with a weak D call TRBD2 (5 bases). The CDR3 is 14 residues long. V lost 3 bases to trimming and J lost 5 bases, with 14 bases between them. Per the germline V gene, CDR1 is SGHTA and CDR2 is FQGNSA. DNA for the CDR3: TGTGCCAGCAGCTTTACTAGGTTGCCCGACGAGCAGTACTTC. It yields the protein CASSFTRLPDEQYF.

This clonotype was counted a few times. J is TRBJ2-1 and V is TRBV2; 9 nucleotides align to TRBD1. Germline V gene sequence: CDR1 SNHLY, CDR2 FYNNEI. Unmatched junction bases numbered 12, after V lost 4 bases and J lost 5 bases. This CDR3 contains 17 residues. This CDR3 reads CASSGVRRDRAHNEQFF. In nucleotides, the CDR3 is TGTGCCAGCAGTGGAGTTAGAAGGGACAGGGCCCACAATGAGCAGTTCTTC.

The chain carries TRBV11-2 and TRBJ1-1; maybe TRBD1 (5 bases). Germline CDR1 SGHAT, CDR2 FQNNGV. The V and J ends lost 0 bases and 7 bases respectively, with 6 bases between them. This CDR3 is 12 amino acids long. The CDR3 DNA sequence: TGTGCCAGCAGCTTAGAGGGGGGTGAAGCTTTCTTT. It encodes CASSLEGGEAFF.

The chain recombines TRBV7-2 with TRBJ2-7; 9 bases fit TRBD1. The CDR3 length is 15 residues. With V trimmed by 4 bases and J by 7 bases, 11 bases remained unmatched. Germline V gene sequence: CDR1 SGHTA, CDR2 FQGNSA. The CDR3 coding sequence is TGTGCCAGCAGCTCACCGGGACAGGGACGAAATGAGCAGTACTTC. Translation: CASSSPGQGRNEQYF.

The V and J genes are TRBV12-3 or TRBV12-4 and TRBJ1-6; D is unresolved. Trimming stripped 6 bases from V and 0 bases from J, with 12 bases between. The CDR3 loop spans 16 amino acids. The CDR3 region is CASSRVSSSYNSPLHF. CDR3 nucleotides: TGTGCCAGCAGCCGGGTTTCGAGCTCCTATAATTCACCCCTCCACTTT.

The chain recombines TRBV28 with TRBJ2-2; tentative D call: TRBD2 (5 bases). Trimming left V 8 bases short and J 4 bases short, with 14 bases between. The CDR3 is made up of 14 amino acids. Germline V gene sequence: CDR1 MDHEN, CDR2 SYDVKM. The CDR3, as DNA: TGTGCCAGCGCCGTCGGAGGAGGCACCGGGGAGCTGTTTTTT. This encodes CASAVGGGTGELFF.

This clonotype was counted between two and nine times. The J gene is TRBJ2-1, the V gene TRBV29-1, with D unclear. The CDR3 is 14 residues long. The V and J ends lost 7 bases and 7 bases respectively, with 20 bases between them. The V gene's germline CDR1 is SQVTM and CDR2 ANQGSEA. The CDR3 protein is CSAEVRAVLNEQFF. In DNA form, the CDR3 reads TGCAGCGCTGAGGTACGGGCTGTGTTGAATGAGCAGTTCTTC.

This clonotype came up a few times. The CDR3 loop reads CSVGQVQMREGPGTQYF. In DNA, the CDR3 is TGCAGCGTTGGTCAGGTCCAAATGCGGGAGGGCCCAGGGACGCAGTATTTT. This chain uses TRBV29-1 with TRBJ2-3; 9 positions match TRBD2. The CDR3 loop spans 17 amino acids. J was trimmed by 9 bases and V by 4 bases; bases with no gene match: 20. CDR1 is SQVTM, CDR2 ANQGSEA, per germline.

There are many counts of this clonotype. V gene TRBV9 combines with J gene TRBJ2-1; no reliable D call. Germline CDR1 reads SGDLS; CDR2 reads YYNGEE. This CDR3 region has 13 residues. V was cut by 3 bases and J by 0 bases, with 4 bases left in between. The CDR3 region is CASSADSYNEQFF. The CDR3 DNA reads TGTGCCAGCAGCGCAGACTCCTACAATGAGCAGTTCTTC.